What follows are 17 T cell receptor beta chains derived from one specimen sequenced in a study of CD8 T cells in ankylosing spondylitis. General observations from the study: In ankylosing spondylitis blood, a motif of several highly homologous TCR beta variants appeared characteristic.

From the 5' RACE reads, TCRdb called clonotypes with MiXCR, one entry per CDR3 protein. The sample lists hundreds of thousands of distinct CDR3 sequences, roughly an eighth occurring once. Which antigens these TCRs recognize remains unknown. The sample consisted of blood, either unsorted or a sorted T cell fraction (not recorded which). The receptors here all came from a male donor with ankylosing spondylitis.

A few counts support this clonotype. The chain combines TRBV10-3 with TRBJ2-7; 10 nucleotides line up with TRBD2. This CDR3 contains 15 residues. V shed 5 bases, J shed 3 bases, and the junction held 7 bases outside the gene matches. The germline CDR1 and CDR2 sequences are ENHRY and SYGVKD. The CDR3 protein is CAISKGLAEYYEQYV. The CDR3 DNA reads TGTGCCATCAGTAAAGGACTAGCGGAGTACTACGAGCAGTACGTC.

This chain links TRBV20-1 with TRBJ2-1, with a weak D call TRBD1 (6 bases). CDR1 is DFQATT, CDR2 SNEGSKA, per germline (reference sequence). Trimming stripped 5 bases from V and 4 bases from J, with 18 bases between. The CDR3 consists of 15 residues. In nucleotides, the CDR3 is TGCAGTGCTCCTAAACCGGGACAAGGATACAATGAGCAGTTCTTC. Its protein product is CSAPKPGQGYNEQFF.

This clonotype occurred a few times. The chain joins TRBV2 to TRBJ1-5; TRBD1 is a possible D gene (6 bases). Between the trimmed V and J ends, which lost 7 bases and 2 bases, there was a span of 6 bases. Germline CDR1 reads SNHLY; CDR2 reads FYNNEI. The CDR3 has 12 amino acids. CDR3 sequence: CASNRGNQPQHF. DNA for the CDR3: TGTGCCAGCAACAGGGGCAATCAGCCCCAGCATTTT.

The chain employs TRBV10-3 and TRBJ1-6, with 7 bases matching TRBD1. The V and J ends lost 6 bases and 4 bases, in that order; junction bases with no gene match: 12. This CDR3 is 17 amino acids long. The germline V gene has CDR1 ENHRY and CDR2 SYGVKD. The CDR3 reads CAISPGQEGRYNSPLHF. CDR3 nucleotides: TGTGCCATCAGCCCCGGACAGGAGGGGCGGTATAATTCACCCCTCCACTTT.

This clonotype was counted only a few times. The rearrangement links TRBV21-1 to TRBJ2-2; the DNA was not used to check the table's D call, TRBD2. TRBV21-1 represents a pseudogene. The CDR3 is 17 amino acids. This chain's CDR3 is CASSKESQGVSTGELFF. The CDR3 DNA is TGTGCCAGCAGCAAAGAGTCCCAGGGCGTCAGCACCGGGGAGCTGTTTTTT.

This clonotype has ten or more counts. The chain combines TRBV5-1 with TRBJ2-1; possible D gene TRBD2, 5 bases. Trimming stripped 0 bases from V and 8 bases from J, with 15 bases between. This CDR3 has 15 residues. Looked up from germline, CDR1 is SGHRS and CDR2 is YFSETQ. The CDR3 DNA reads TGCGCCAGCAGCTTGGAGGTTGCGGGTTTGGATGAGCAGTTCTTC. Translating it yields CASSLEVAGLDEQFF.

This clonotype came up a few times. The rearrangement uses TRBV6-5 and TRBJ1-2; D gene uncertain. This CDR3 has 16 amino acids. Germline-derived CDR1 and CDR2 are MNHEY and SVGAGI. The ends were cut back, 2 bases at V and 8 bases at J, with 21 bases in the middle. CDR3 in DNA: TGTGCCAGCAGTTACCGGCCAGCTCAAAGGGAAAACGGCTACACCTTC. Its protein is CASSYRPAQRENGYTF.

This clonotype appeared many times. This chain uses TRBV5-1 with TRBJ2-1; 11 positions match TRBD2. Looked up from germline, CDR1 is SGHRS and CDR2 is YFSETQ. With 3 bases clipped from V and 5 bases from J, the junction kept 7 bases outside the gene matches. The CDR3 is 16 residues long. CDR3 nucleotide sequence: TGCGCCAGCAGCTCCCGACTAGCGGGAATCCACAATGAGCAGTTCTTC. It is translated as CASSSRLAGIHNEQFF.

This clonotype was picked up a small number of times. The J gene is TRBJ2-5, the V gene TRBV10-1, with 7 bases that match TRBD1. This CDR3 contains 17 residues. Germline V gives CDR1 WNHNN, CDR2 SYGVQD (reference sequence). V lost 0 bases to trimming and J lost 4 bases; unmatched junction nucleotides: 11. The CDR3 DNA follows: TGCGCCAGCAGTGAGTCTCCTTTGACAGGGCTTGGAGAGACCCAGTACTTC. Translating it yields CASSESPLTGLGETQYF.

This clonotype has just a few counts. The V call is TRBV5-6, the J call TRBJ1-3; maybe TRBD1 (6 bases). CDR1 is SGHDT and CDR2 is YYEEEE in the germline V gene. The V and J ends lost 5 bases and 5 bases respectively, with 17 bases between them. The CDR3 consists of 15 residues. CDR3 bases: TGTGCCAGCAGTCGGGACGGGGGGCAACGAAACACCATATATTTT. This gives the protein CASSRDGGQRNTIYF.

This clonotype appeared many times. The rearrangement links TRBV3-1 to TRBJ2-5; D is perhaps TRBD1 or TRBD2 (5 bases each). The germline CDR1 and CDR2 sequences are LGHDT and YNNKEL (reference sequence). The CDR3 runs 14 residues. Trimming left V 0 bases short and J 5 bases short, with 10 bases between. Written as DNA, the CDR3 is TGTGCCAGCAGCCAAGACACAGGCGGGGAGACCCAGTACTTC. Its protein is CASSQDTGGETQYF.

This clonotype has a handful of counts. The genes are TRBV9 and TRBJ2-1, with 11 positions matching TRBD2. The CDR3 is 16 amino acids. From germline, CDR1 is SGDLS and CDR2 YYNGEE. V dropped 3 bases and J dropped 8; count of bases not matched to a gene: 10. Written as DNA, the CDR3 is TGTGCCAGCAGCGAAGGGACTAGCGGACCCGGGTATGAGCAGTTCTTC. It encodes CASSEGTSGPGYEQFF.

This clonotype was picked up many times. This chain connects TRBV6-5 to TRBJ2-3, with D maybe TRBD2 (5 bases). Germline V CDR1 and CDR2: MNHEY, SVGAGI. This CDR3 has 17 amino acids. V was trimmed by 2 bases and J by 1 base, leaving 16 bases between them. The CDR3 coding sequence is TGTGCCAGCAGTTACCCAGACCAGCGGATAGGCACAGATACGCAGTATTTT. It encodes CASSYPDQRIGTDTQYF.

This clonotype was counted between two and nine times. V usage is TRBV20-1 and J usage is TRBJ2-7, with D unresolved. The CDR3 is 13 amino acids. CDR1 DFQATT and CDR2 SNEGSKA come from the germline V gene (reference sequence). Trimming took 3 bases from V and 1 from J, leaving 10 bases between them. The CDR3 loop is CSASAGISYEQYF. CDR3 nucleotide sequence: TGCAGTGCTAGCGCAGGTATTTCCTACGAGCAGTACTTC.

This clonotype came up a few times. This chain joins TRBV20-1 and TRBJ1-2; a possible D gene is TRBD1 (6 bases). Trimming left V 0 bases short and J 4 bases short, with 21 bases between. The CDR3 runs to 17 residues. Germline V lookup: CDR1 DFQATT, CDR2 SNEGSKA (reference sequence). CDR3 nucleotides: TGCAGTGCTAGAGATCCAAAATTCGGACAGAAACCCTATGGCTACACCTTC. This encodes CSARDPKFGQKPYGYTF.

V usage is TRBV20-1 and J usage is TRBJ2-1; D perhaps matches TRBD2 (6 bases). CDR1 and CDR2 (germline): DFQATT, SNEGSKA (reference sequence). Trimming cost V 1 base and J 13 bases, with 23 bases left between them. CDR3 length: 15 residues. The CDR3: CSARGLGGEGNRQFF. In DNA, the CDR3 is TGCAGTGCTAGAGGGCTGGGGGGAGAGGGGAATCGTCAGTTCTTC.

This clonotype was seen a handful of times. The rearrangement joins TRBV20-1 to TRBJ1-2; D is possibly TRBD1 (6 bases). In germline, CDR1 is DFQATT, CDR2 SNEGSKA (reference sequence). The CDR3 runs to 13 residues. V lost 0 bases and J lost 3, with 8 bases in between. The chain's CDR3 is CSARDAGDYGYTF. The CDR3 bases are TGCAGTGCTAGAGATGCAGGGGACTATGGCTACACCTTC.